The text below deals with one TCR beta chain. The assay was immunoSEQ multiplex PCR, and TCRdb's table has in-frame clones only and misses some. This sample carries roughly 34,000 clones, about four fifths of them seen once, and the ten largest clones take 10% to 15%. This sample stems from a study of OX40 agonist ivuxolimab in advanced cancers. For the study at large: Therapy given before enrollment (anti-PD-1, anti-PD-L1 or anti-CTLA-4) was allowed, and around 40% had some.

Germline assignment: CDR1 LGHNT and CDR2 FRNRAP. Between the trimmed V and J ends, which lost 4 bases and 8 bases, there was a span of 12 bases. The CDR3 is 13 residues long. Sequenced material: CD4+ or CD8+ T cells sorted from blood, taken in a trial of the OX40 agonist ivuxolimab. This clonotype was obtained from an adult with an advanced solid tumor such as melanoma, head and neck, liver or kidney cancer. The chain joins TRBV12-5 to TRBJ2-1; D remains ambiguous. The CDR3 here is CASGSFFMDEQFF. The DNA for the CDR3 is TGTGCTAGTGGTTCCTTTTTTATGGATGAGCAGTTCTTC.